One sample yielded the 20 T cell receptor beta chains listed below, sequenced in a study of beta chain features in type 1 diabetes. TCRB transcripts that were expressed got sequenced, as all of the isolated RNA had been reverse transcribed. Assay: immunoSEQ multiplex PCR; the TCRdb copy retains only in-frame clones and omits some. The sample shows about 360,000 clones, 10% to 15% of them seen only once. Sequenced: naive CD4+ T cells from blood. Source of these receptors: a man aged 18 to 30 in good health.

The chain employs TRBV7-9 and TRBJ1-4; maybe TRBD1 (5 bases). With 5 bases removed from V and 4 bases from J, the gap between germline ends came to 11 bases. The CDR3 totals 14 residues. Germline V gene sequence: CDR1 SEHNR, CDR2 FQNEAQ (reference sequence). CDR3 bases: TGTGCCAGCAGCCCGGACATTCTTAATGAAAAACTGTTTTTT. It encodes CASSPDILNEKLFF.

V usage is TRBV30 and J usage is TRBJ2-5; D is unclear. CDR1 is GTSNPN and CDR2 is SVGIG in the germline V gene (reference sequence). This CDR3 comprises 14 residues. With 0 bases removed from V and 9 bases from J, the gap between germline ends came to 17 bases. CDR3 coding DNA: TGTGCCTGGAGTGTTCGGCGCGGCCTCGCGGCCCAGTACTTC. Residues: CAWSVRRGLAAQYF.

The genes are TRBV4-1 and TRBJ2-7, with 11 bases that match TRBD1. Trimming took 3 bases from V and 6 from J; bases not matched to a gene: 7. This CDR3 comprises 15 residues. CDR1 and CDR2 from the germline V gene are MGHRA and YSYEKL. This CDR3 is CASSQGWTGGSEQYF. In DNA, the CDR3 is TGCGCCAGCAGCCAGGGTTGGACAGGGGGCTCCGAGCAGTACTTC.

The chain uses TRBV29-1 and TRBJ1-5; 8 positions match TRBD1. The V segment lost 6 bases and the J segment 5 bases; nucleotides outside the gene matches: 6. CDR3 size: 13 residues. Germline V gives CDR1 SQVTM, CDR2 ANQGSEA. The CDR3, as DNA: TGCAGCGTAGCGACAGGGGCCCATCAGCCCCAGCATTTT. Its translation: CSVATGAHQPQHF.

DNA of the CDR3: TGTGCCAGCCTACCGGACTTATCCCTCTACGAGCAGTACTTC. Translating gives CASLPDLSLYEQYF. The rearrangement joins TRBV6-1 to TRBJ2-7, with a weak D call TRBD2 (5 bases). Trimming cost V 8 bases and J 3 bases, with 17 bases left between them. Germline loops: CDR1 MNHNS, CDR2 SASEGT. This CDR3 region has 14 residues.

The chain employs TRBV4-2 and TRBJ2-2; 9 bases agree with TRBD1. Germline-derived CDR1 and CDR2 are LGHNA and YNFKEQ. V lost 2 bases to trimming and J lost 5 bases; unmatched junction nucleotides: 6. CDR3 size: 16 residues. This chain's CDR3 is CASSQPGTGRTGELFF. CDR3 nucleotides: TGTGCCAGCAGCCAACCGGGGACAGGGCGGACCGGGGAGCTGTTTTTT.

This clone was detected only a few times. This chain links TRBV7-2 with TRBJ2-7, with 9 bases matching TRBD1. CDR1 SGHTA and CDR2 FQGNSA come from the germline V gene. J lost 3 bases, V lost 3 bases, and 3 bases had no gene match. The CDR3 extends over 14 amino acids. In DNA form, the CDR3 reads TGTGCCAGCAGCTTTACAGGGGGCTTCTACGAGCAGTACTTC. It specifies CASSFTGGFYEQYF.

This clone was detected only a few times. The rearrangement links TRBV28 to TRBJ1-4; perhaps TRBD1 as D (6 bases). Between the trimmed V and J ends, which lost 6 bases and 8 bases, there was a span of 25 bases. The CDR3 has 17 residues. CDR1 and CDR2 (germline): MDHEN, SYDVKM. The CDR3 nucleotides are TGTGCCAGCAGCCCCAGGGGTGCTAAGGGGCTAATGGAAAAACTGTTTTTT. It encodes CASSPRGAKGLMEKLFF.

The genes are TRBV27 and TRBJ1-5; D not resolved. Germline CDR1 and CDR2: MNHEY and SMNVEV (reference sequence). CDR3 length: 14 amino acids. Trimming stripped 3 bases from V and 6 bases from J, with 12 bases between. The chain's CDR3 is CASSFTQYRQPQHF. CDR3 nucleotide sequence: TGTGCCAGCAGTTTTACACAGTATCGTCAGCCCCAGCATTTT.

This clone was seen more than once but under ten times. The chain employs TRBV4-2 and TRBJ1-2; TRBD1 aligns across 7 bases. The V and J ends lost 2 bases and 5 bases, in that order; junction bases with no gene match: 14. Germline-derived CDR1 and CDR2 are LGHNA and YNFKEQ. The CDR3 is made up of 17 amino acids. The CDR3 sequence: CASSQLAGTDTLYGYTF. The CDR3, as DNA: TGTGCCAGCAGCCAACTTGCCGGGACAGACACCCTATATGGCTACACCTTC.

V gene TRBV28 combines with J gene TRBJ1-5, with D possibly being TRBD1 (5 bases). Looked up from germline, CDR1 is MDHEN and CDR2 is SYDVKM. V lost 6 bases to trimming and J lost 2 bases, with 11 bases between them. The CDR3 is 14 amino acids. For the CDR3, the DNA is TGTGCCAGCAGCCCACCACAGGGCAATCAGCCCCAGCATTTT. Translation gives CASSPPQGNQPQHF.

This clone was picked up a small number of times. The chain joins TRBV9 to TRBJ2-1, with 7 bases that match TRBD2. The germline V gene encodes CDR1 SGDLS and CDR2 YYNGEE. After removal of 0 bases from V and 2 bases from J, the junction contained 5 bases not matched to a gene. The CDR3 totals 16 residues. For the CDR3, the DNA is TGTGCCAGCAGCGTAGGCTTGCGGGAGCCCTACAATGAGCAGTTCTTC. Its translation: CASSVGLREPYNEQFF.

The chain has TRBV27 and TRBJ1-5; D may be TRBD1 (6 bases). Germline assignment: CDR1 MNHEY and CDR2 SMNVEV (reference sequence). Between the trimmed V and J ends, which lost 8 bases and 4 bases, there was a span of 15 bases. The CDR3 sequence is 14 residues long. The CDR3 DNA sequence: TGTGCCAGCCGGCAGGGGAATACAAATCAGCCCCAGCATTTT. It codes for CASRQGNTNQPQHF.

The chain carries TRBV5-1 and TRBJ1-4, with a possible D match to TRBD1 (5 bases). The CDR3 contains 15 residues. Germline V CDR1 and CDR2: SGHRS, YFSETQ. V was shortened by 0 bases and J by 0 bases, with 6 bases between the two germline ends. The CDR3 spells CASSLAGATNEKLFF. The CDR3, as DNA: TGCGCCAGCAGCTTGGCGGGGGCAACTAATGAAAAACTGTTTTTT.

This clone was counted a few times. The chain employs TRBV2 and TRBJ1-2; TRBD1 might be the D (6 bases). V lost 4 bases and J 2 bases, leaving 11 bases between the germline ends. The CDR3 length is 14 residues. Germline V gene data show CDR1 as SNHLY and CDR2 as FYNNEI. CDR3 sequence reads: CASSGRTENYGYTF. The CDR3 DNA follows: TGTGCCAGCAGTGGACGGACAGAGAACTATGGCTACACCTTC.

The chain has TRBV28 and TRBJ1-2; possible D gene TRBD1, 6 bases. Germline CDR1 and CDR2: MDHEN and SYDVKM. The CDR3 totals 14 residues. Deletions cut 8 bases from V and 8 bases from J, with 21 bases between. CDR3 DNA: TGTGCCAGCTCAGGCGGGGGCTTACCTTACGGCTACACCTTC. It translates to CASSGGGLPYGYTF.

This clone was seen at least ten times. The rearrangement joins TRBV28 to TRBJ2-1; D gene uncertain. The CDR3 runs to 12 residues. The V end was cut by 5 bases, the J end by 8 bases, with 10 bases between. Germline CDR1 reads MDHEN; CDR2 reads SYDVKM. The CDR3 sequence is CASSPTIDEQFF. The CDR3 DNA is TGTGCCAGCAGTCCCACAATCGATGAGCAGTTCTTC.

The table lists this clone with a few counts. This chain connects TRBV9 to TRBJ2-7; 8 bases are a match to TRBD2. V shed 3 bases and J 3 bases; nucleotides not matched to a gene: 2. The CDR3 runs to 13 residues. Per germline, CDR1 SGDLS and CDR2 YYNGEE. CDR3 DNA sequence: TGTGCCAGCAGCGGCACTAGCGGCTACGAGCAGTACTTC. Residues: CASSGTSGYEQYF.

The chain recombines TRBV5-1 with TRBJ1-2; D is undetermined. The CDR3 length is 13 residues. The ends were cut back, 4 bases at V and 8 bases at J, with 15 bases in the middle. Germline V CDR1 and CDR2: SGHRS, YFSETQ. In nucleotides, the CDR3 is TGCGCCAGCAGCCGCAAGCGGGGAGAAGGCTACACCTTC. Its protein product is CASSRKRGEGYTF.

This clone was recorded a few times. This chain connects TRBV6-5 to TRBJ1-2; D perhaps matches TRBD1 (5 bases). V lost 6 bases and J lost 5, with 16 bases in between. The CDR3 consists of 14 residues. CDR1 and CDR2 (germline): MNHEY, SVGAGI. CDR3 sequence (DNA): TGTGCCAGCAGCACCGGATTGGGGGGGTATGGCTACACCTTC. Translated, it gives CASSTGLGGYGYTF.